Following are 14 T cell receptor beta chains from one sample sequenced in a study of T cell repertoires in cytomegalovirus infection. TCRdb re-called the reads with MiXCR, one entry per CDR3 protein. This sample has around 630,000 distinct CDR3 sequences; around 24% occur once, and the top ten carry less than 10%. Sequencing was done on a sample of CD8+ T cells from PBMCs. The receptor set was obtained from a human donor in good health (CMV status not recorded). Some clones in this sample may be carry-over from other donors' samples.

Comment on this clonotype: One base away lies a much larger clone, so this may be a sequencing read error. The chain carries TRBV9 and TRBJ2-1, with 11 bases fitting TRBD1. The V gene end was trimmed by 5 bases and the J gene end by 9 bases; junction bases not matched to a gene: 7. The germline gives CDR1 SGDLS, CDR2 YYNGEE. The CDR3 extends over 14 amino acids. The CDR3 protein is CASSAGTGGSEQFF. CDR3 bases: TGTGCCAGCAGTGCCGGGACAGGGGGTAGTGAGCAGTTCTTC.

V and J are TRBV2 and TRBJ2-7; D ambiguous. The CDR3 runs 11 residues. V was pared by 8 bases and J by 9 bases, with 14 bases between. The germline gives CDR1 SNHLY, CDR2 FYNNEI. In nucleotides, the CDR3 is TGTGCCAGCCTTGTTAGGGATTGGCAGTACGTC. Residues: CASLVRDWQYV.

This clonotype was seen at least ten times. The rearrangement uses TRBV7-2 and TRBJ2-5; D ambiguous. Germline CDR1 is SGHTA and CDR2 is FQGNSA. The V and J ends lost 5 bases and 5 bases respectively, with 15 bases between them. There are 14 residues in the CDR3. CDR3 bases: TGTGCCAGCAGCGGTGCCGGCGCTGGGGAGACCCAGTACTTC. Amino acids: CASSGAGAGETQYF.

A few counts support this clonotype. The chain couples TRBV2 to TRBJ1-5; D possibly corresponds to TRBD1 (6 bases). Trimming cost V 1 base and J 6 bases, with 10 bases left between them. This CDR3 is built from 14 residues. The germline CDR1 and CDR2 sequences are SNHLY and FYNNEI. CDR3 nucleotide sequence: TGTGCCAGCAGTGAAGGTCAGGGGCGTCAGCCCCAGCATTTT. As protein: CASSEGQGRQPQHF.

There are a few counts of this clonotype. V usage is TRBV7-9 and J usage is TRBJ2-7; D ambiguous. The CDR3 consists of 14 residues. The germline V gene encodes CDR1 SEHNR and CDR2 FQNEAQ (reference sequence). Trimming removed 5 bases at V and 0 bases at J, with 11 bases between. The CDR3 DNA sequence: TGTGCCAGCAGCGGAAGGGATTTCTCCTACGAGCAGTACTTC. As protein: CASSGRDFSYEQYF.

This clonotype was picked up a small number of times. The rearrangement uses TRBV20-1 and TRBJ2-3, with D perhaps matching TRBD1 or TRBD2 (5 bases each). Germline V lookup: CDR1 DFQATT, CDR2 SNEGSKA (reference sequence). V was pared by 3 bases and J by 2 bases, with 21 bases between. CDR3 length: 17 residues. The CDR3 loop reads CSASGRDAMGVTDTQYF. Here the CDR3 DNA reads TGCAGTGCTAGTGGCCGGGACGCGATGGGGGTCACAGATACGCAGTATTTT.

This clonotype was detected many times. The chain links TRBV12-3 or TRBV12-4 to TRBJ1-1, with TRBD1 identical over 7 bases. The length of the CDR3 is 16 residues. Unmatched junction bases numbered 14, after V lost 6 bases and J lost 4 bases. This CDR3 is CASSLGITGVGTEAFF. CDR3 bases: TGTGCCAGCAGCCTAGGGATCACAGGGGTTGGCACTGAAGCTTTCTTT.

This clonotype has just a few counts. The chain recombines TRBV12-3 or TRBV12-4 with TRBJ2-7; the D gene is possibly TRBD2 (5 bases). The V end lost 3 bases, the J end lost 0 bases, and 15 bases lay between the germline ends. There are 16 residues in the CDR3. This chain's CDR3 is CASSFSFRTVSYEQYF. CDR3 DNA sequence: TGTGCCAGCAGTTTTAGTTTCAGGACTGTCTCCTACGAGCAGTACTTC.

As to this clonotype: A much larger clone differs by one base, so this may be a read error. The chain links TRBV7-2 to TRBJ1-2; a possible D gene is TRBD1 (6 bases). The ends were cut back, 4 bases at V and 1 base at J, with 19 bases in the middle. CDR1 is SGHTA and CDR2 is FQGNSA in the germline V gene. This CDR3 region has 17 residues. The CDR3 nucleotides are TGTGCCAGCAGCTCGCGCGGGAGGACAGTGGATAACTATGGCTACACCTTC. Translated, it gives CASSSRGRTVDNYGYTF.

This clonotype was seen a handful of times. The chain employs TRBV12-3 or TRBV12-4 and TRBJ2-1, with 10 positions matching TRBD1. The CDR3 covers 19 residues. With 5 bases clipped from V and 0 bases from J, the junction kept 13 bases outside the gene matches. CDR3 coding DNA: TGTGCCAGCAGTCCACCGGGACAGGGGCGACATTACTCCTACAATGAGCAGTTCTTC. This gives the protein CASSPPGQGRHYSYNEQFF.

This clonotype was observed many times. The chain uses TRBV5-4 and TRBJ1-1; 7 bases map to TRBD1. V gave up 3 bases and J gave up 6 bases; unmatched junction bases: 2. The length of the CDR3 is 12 residues. The germline CDR1 and CDR2 sequences are SGHNT and YYREEE (reference sequence). As DNA, the CDR3 is TGTGCCAGCAGCTATGGACAGGCTGAAGCTTTCTTT. It is translated as CASSYGQAEAFF. The whole variable domain, remainder taken from reference TRBV5-4 and TRBJ1-1, is ETGVTQSPTHLIKTRGQQVTLRCSSQSGHNTVSWYQQALGQGPQFIFQYYREEENGRGNFPPRFSGLQFPNYSSELNVNALELDDSALYLCASSYGQAEAFFGQGTRLTVV.

In this sample, this clonotype turned up many times. The chain recombines TRBV6-1 with TRBJ2-3, with 7 bases fitting TRBD2. The V segment lost 6 bases and the J segment 1 base; nucleotides outside the gene matches: 10. The length of the CDR3 is 16 residues. Germline CDR1 reads MNHNS; CDR2 reads SASEGT. DNA of the CDR3: TGTGCCAGCAGAATACTGGGACTACCGGGCACAGATACGCAGTATTTT. This codes for CASRILGLPGTDTQYF.

The V and J genes are TRBV29-1 and TRBJ1-2; D unresolved. The CDR3 extends over 12 amino acids. The germline V gene encodes CDR1 SQVTM and CDR2 ANQGSEA. The V end lost 4 bases, the J end lost 4 bases, and 10 bases lay between the germline ends. Here the CDR3 reads CSVGTYSYGYTF. As DNA, the CDR3 is TGCAGCGTTGGGACCTACAGCTATGGCTACACCTTC.

This clonotype was counted between two and nine times. The gene calls are TRBV24-1 and TRBJ1-2; possibly TRBD1 for D (5 bases). Germline values: CDR1 KGHDR, CDR2 SFDVKD. The CDR3 consists of 14 residues. Trimming pared 4 bases from V and 0 bases from J, leaving 8 bases between. In DNA, the CDR3 is TGTGCCACCAGTGACCCGGACACTAACTATGGCTACACCTTC. This sequence encodes CATSDPDTNYGYTF.